The 17 T cell receptor beta chains below were found in one sample sequenced in a study of cytomegalovirus exposure and HLA in healthy donors. Researchers ran the PCR with 60 Vbeta and 13 Jbeta primers. The data were produced by immunoSEQ multiplex PCR, yet TCRdb's version contains in-frame clones alone and is incomplete. The profile shows 77,000 or so clones, about 79% of them singletons. Source material: PBMCs. Source of these receptors: a man aged 35 to 55 in good health and CMV-seronegative.

This clone occurred once. V gene TRBV2 combines with J gene TRBJ1-6, with D hard to call. Germline-derived CDR1 and CDR2 are SNHLY and FYNNEI. CDR3 length: 17 amino acids. The germline V and J ends were trimmed by 6 bases and 3 bases, with 18 bases remaining between them. CDR3 region: CASRDPSLGLYNSPLHF. The DNA for the CDR3 is TGTGCCAGCAGAGATCCGTCCCTGGGCCTCTATAATTCACCCCTCCACTTT.

V and J are TRBV29-1 and TRBJ1-4, with D possibly being TRBD1 (5 bases). Trimming left V 7 bases short and J 0 bases short, with 12 bases between. Germline CDR1 and CDR2: SQVTM and ANQGSEA. The CDR3 loop spans 14 amino acids. The CDR3 protein is CSAWGGATNEKLFF. The DNA of the CDR3 is TGCAGCGCCTGGGGCGGAGCAACTAATGAAAAACTGTTTTTT.

This clone was observed a handful of times. The chain uses TRBV29-1 and TRBJ1-5; 9 positions match TRBD1. Germline CDR1 is SQVTM and CDR2 is ANQGSEA. Trimming removed 4 bases from V and 5 bases from J; junction bases left unmatched: 6. The CDR3 is 14 amino acids. The CDR3 DNA follows: TGCAGCGTTGCCCTACAGGGGGCGGATCAGCCCCAGCATTTT. This gives the protein CSVALQGADQPQHF.

The chain links TRBV28 to TRBJ1-5; D remains ambiguous. The CDR3 has 16 residues. CDR1 MDHEN and CDR2 SYDVKM come from the germline V gene. V was shortened by 2 bases and J by 0 bases, with 11 bases between the two germline ends. The CDR3 is CASSLIRRYSNQPQHF. Here the CDR3 DNA reads TGTGCCAGCAGTTTAATTCGCAGGTATAGCAATCAGCCCCAGCATTTT.

The chain is built from TRBV29-1 and TRBJ2-1, with TRBD2 matching 10 bases. The V segment lost 2 bases and the J segment 2 bases; nucleotides outside the gene matches: 9. CDR1 SQVTM and CDR2 ANQGSEA come from the germline V gene. The CDR3 has 17 amino acids. CDR3: CSVEHFGTSEPYNEQFF. In DNA, the CDR3 is TGCAGCGTTGAACACTTTGGGACTAGCGAGCCCTACAATGAGCAGTTCTTC.

V and J are TRBV6-1 and TRBJ2-1; the D gene is possibly TRBD2 (6 bases). CDR3 size: 15 residues. Between the trimmed V and J ends, which lost 2 bases and 9 bases, there was a span of 17 bases. Germline assignment: CDR1 MNHNS and CDR2 SASEGT. This CDR3 is CASSEHGGTGSEQFF. The CDR3 DNA reads TGTGCCAGCAGTGAACATGGGGGGACTGGGAGTGAGCAGTTCTTC.

This clone was counted between two and nine times. The chain carries TRBV5-4 and TRBJ1-3; D is unclear. CDR3 length equals 15 residues. Deletions cut 0 bases from V and 4 bases from J, with 11 bases between. The germline V gene encodes CDR1 SGHNT and CDR2 YYREEE (reference sequence). CDR3 residues: CASSLGGFGGNTIYF. The DNA of the CDR3 is TGTGCCAGCAGCTTGGGCGGGTTCGGAGGAAACACCATATATTTT.

The rearrangement uses TRBV4-1 and TRBJ1-1; no definite D call. Trimming took off 0 bases at V and 3 bases at J, with 11 bases between the two ends. Germline CDR1 and CDR2: MGHRA and YSYEKL. CDR3 size: 15 residues. The CDR3: CASSQEYAVDTEAFF. CDR3 bases: TGCGCCAGCAGCCAAGAGTATGCCGTAGACACTGAAGCTTTCTTT.

The rearrangement uses TRBV6-1 and TRBJ2-7; the D gene is possibly TRBD1 (6 bases). The CDR3 is 14 residues long. In germline, CDR1 is MNHNS, CDR2 SASEGT. Trimming removed 7 bases from V and 3 bases from J, with 16 bases in between. This CDR3 is CASTNTRGIYEQYF. CDR3 in DNA: TGTGCCAGCACAAATACCAGGGGTATCTACGAGCAGTACTTC.

This clone was recorded a few times. The rearrangement joins TRBV9 to TRBJ2-1, with 7 positions matching TRBD2. The CDR3 is 16 amino acids. Germline V gene data show CDR1 as SGDLS and CDR2 as YYNGEE. J was trimmed by 2 bases and V by 4 bases; bases with no gene match: 9. CDR3 sequence (DNA): TGTGCCAGCAGCCCTCTTGGCGGGGGACCCTACAATGAGCAGTTCTTC. It specifies CASSPLGGGPYNEQFF.

The rearrangement links TRBV5-1 to TRBJ2-2, with TRBD2 matching 13 bases. The CDR3 extends over 17 amino acids. V dropped 9 bases and J dropped 5; count of bases not matched to a gene: 13. Germline values: CDR1 SGHRS, CDR2 YFSETQ. The DNA of the CDR3 is TGCGCCACCGCGGGACTAGCGGGGACTGGGCTTACCGGGGAGCTGTTTTTT. Its protein is CATAGLAGTGLTGELFF.

This clone was found a few times. This chain joins TRBV27 and TRBJ2-1; 9 bases match TRBD1. The CDR3 spans 16 residues. The V gene end was trimmed by 7 bases and the J gene end by 0 bases; junction bases not matched to a gene: 7. Per the germline V gene, CDR1 is MNHEY and CDR2 is SMNVEV (reference sequence). The CDR3 DNA reads as TGTGCCAGCACCCGTGGACAGGGGAGCTCCTACAATGAGCAGTTCTTC. Encoded protein: CASTRGQGSSYNEQFF.

The rearrangement links TRBV7-8 to TRBJ1-6; D remains unclear. The length of the CDR3 is 12 residues. The V gene lost 3 bases and the J gene lost 10 bases, with 7 bases spanning the gap. CDR1 and CDR2 (germline): SGHVS, FQNEAQ. Here the CDR3 reads CASSFYSSPLHF. CDR3 coding DNA: TGTGCCAGCAGCTTTTATAGCTCACCCCTCCACTTT.

The chain carries TRBV6-1 and TRBJ1-4; D might be TRBD1 (5 bases). Germline V gene lookup returns CDR1 MNHNS and CDR2 SASEGT. V dropped 3 bases and J dropped 2 bases, with 10 bases sitting between them. The CDR3 spans 15 residues. CDR3 in amino acids: CASSDAGRTNEKLFF. The CDR3 nucleotides read TGTGCCAGCAGTGATGCGGGGCGGACTAATGAAAAACTGTTTTTT.

J is TRBJ1-5 and V is TRBV2, with 7 positions matching TRBD1. V was pared by 8 bases and J by 2 bases, with 9 bases of the junction left unmatched. The CDR3 sequence is 15 residues long. The V gene's germline CDR1 is SNHLY and CDR2 FYNNEI. CDR3 bases: TGTGCCAGCCTAGACAAAGGGGGCGGCAATCAGCCCCAGCATTTT. Translating it yields CASLDKGGGNQPQHF.

CDR3 coding DNA: TGTGCCAGTAGTATAGGAGGTCCCTCTGGAAACACCATATATTTT. Amino acid sequence: CASSIGGPSGNTIYF. This chain uses TRBV19 with TRBJ1-3; D is undetermined. Trimming took off 1 base at V and 0 bases at J, with 7 bases between the two ends. This CDR3 has 15 amino acids. Germline CDR1 and CDR2: LNHDA and SQIVND (reference sequence). The full variable domain, with the rest looked up from reference TRBV19 and TRBJ1-3, is DGGITQSPKYLFRKEGQNVTLSCEQNLNHDAMYWYRQDPGQGLRLIYYSQIVNDFQKGDIAEGYSVSREKKESFPLTVTSAQKNPTAFYLCASSIGGPSGNTIYFGEGSWLTVV.

This clone was seen a few times. This chain connects TRBV19 to TRBJ1-2; maybe TRBD1 (5 bases). Germline CDR1 is LNHDA and CDR2 is SQIVND (reference sequence). The CDR3 spans 14 residues. V was cut by 3 bases and J by 7 bases, with 15 bases left in between. The CDR3, as DNA: TGTGCCAGTAGTATGCAGGGCAGAAGGATTGGCTACACCTTC. Its protein is CASSMQGRRIGYTF.